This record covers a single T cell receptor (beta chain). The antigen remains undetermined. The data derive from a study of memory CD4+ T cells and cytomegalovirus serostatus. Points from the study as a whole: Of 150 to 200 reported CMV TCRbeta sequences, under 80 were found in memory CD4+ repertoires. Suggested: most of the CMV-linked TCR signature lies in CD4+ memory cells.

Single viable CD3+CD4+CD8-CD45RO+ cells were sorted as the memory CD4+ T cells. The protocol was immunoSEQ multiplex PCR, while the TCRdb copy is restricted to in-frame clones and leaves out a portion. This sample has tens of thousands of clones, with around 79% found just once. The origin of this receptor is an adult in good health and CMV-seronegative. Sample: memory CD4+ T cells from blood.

CDR3 region: CASSLVNGNTEAFF. In DNA, the CDR3 is TGTGCCAGCAGCTTAGTGAACGGGAACACTGAAGCTTTCTTT. The chain combines TRBV11-3 with TRBJ1-1; D unresolved. This CDR3 contains 14 residues. CDR1 and CDR2 from the germline V gene are SGHNT and YENEEA. The V gene lost 1 base and the J gene lost 1 base, with 7 bases spanning the gap. Full variable domain (missing parts from reference TRBV11-3 and TRBJ1-1): EAGVVQSPRYKIIEKKQPVAFWCNPISGHNTLYWYLQNLGQGPELLIRYENEEAVDDSQLPKDRFSAERLKGVDSTLKIQPAELGDSAVYLCASSLVNGNTEAFFGQGTRLTVV.